The present T cell receptor (beta chain) was sequenced within a study of identical twins. The study's findings and limits: Findings depended on cross-sectional statistics rather than tracking the same donors.

Note on this clonotype: Antigen unknown.

This CDR3 has 12 residues. V shed 11 bases and J shed 3 bases, with 13 bases lying between them. Germline CDR1 reads ENHRY; CDR2 reads SYGVKD. MiXCR, run by TCRdb on the 5' RACE reads, gives a single entry per CDR3 protein. The sample lists some 1,600,000 distinct CDR3 sequences, around 33% occurring once. Sequencing input: cord blood. This receptor was obtained from a newborn girl in good health. The chain uses TRBV10-3 and TRBJ1-1; D unclear. CDR3 nucleotides: TGTGCCTCCGCCCAGGTAGACACTGAAGCTTTCTTT. This encodes CASAQVDTEAFF.